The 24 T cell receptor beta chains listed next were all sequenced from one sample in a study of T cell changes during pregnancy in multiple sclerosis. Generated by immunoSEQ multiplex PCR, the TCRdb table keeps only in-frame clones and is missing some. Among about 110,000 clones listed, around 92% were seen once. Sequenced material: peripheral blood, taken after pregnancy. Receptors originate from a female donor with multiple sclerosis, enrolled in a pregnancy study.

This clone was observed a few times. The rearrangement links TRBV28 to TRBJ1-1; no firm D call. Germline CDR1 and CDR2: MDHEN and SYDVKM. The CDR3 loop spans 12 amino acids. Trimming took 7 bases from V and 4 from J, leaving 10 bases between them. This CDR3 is CASNGLGTEAFF. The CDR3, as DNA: TGTGCCAGCAATGGGCTGGGCACTGAAGCTTTCTTT.

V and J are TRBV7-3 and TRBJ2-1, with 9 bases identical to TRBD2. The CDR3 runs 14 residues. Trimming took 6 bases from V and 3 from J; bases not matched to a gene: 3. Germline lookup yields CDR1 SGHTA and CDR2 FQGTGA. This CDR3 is CASSYSGGYNEQFF. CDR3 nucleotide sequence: TGTGCCAGCAGTTATAGCGGGGGCTACAATGAGCAGTTCTTC.

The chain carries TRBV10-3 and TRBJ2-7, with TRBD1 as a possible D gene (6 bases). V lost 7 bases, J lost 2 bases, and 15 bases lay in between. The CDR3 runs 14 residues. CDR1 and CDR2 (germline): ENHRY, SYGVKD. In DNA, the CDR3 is TGTGCCATCAACCCGGACAGTGCCACCTACGAGCAGTACTTC. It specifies CAINPDSATYEQYF.

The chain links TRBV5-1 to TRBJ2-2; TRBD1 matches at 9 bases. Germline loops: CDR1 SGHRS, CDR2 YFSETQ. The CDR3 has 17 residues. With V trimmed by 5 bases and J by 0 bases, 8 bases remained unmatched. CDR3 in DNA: TGCGCCAGCAGACGCGGGACAGGGACCCCGAACACCGGGGAGCTGTTTTTT. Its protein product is CASRRGTGTPNTGELFF.

CDR3 coding DNA: TGCGCCAGCAGCCCTGGACAGGGCCCTGAAGCTTTCTTT. It encodes CASSPGQGPEAFF. This chain connects TRBV5-1 to TRBJ1-1, with 8 bases aligning to TRBD1. Germline values: CDR1 SGHRS, CDR2 YFSETQ. The V and J ends lost 4 bases and 6 bases, in that order; junction bases with no gene match: 5. The CDR3 has 13 amino acids.

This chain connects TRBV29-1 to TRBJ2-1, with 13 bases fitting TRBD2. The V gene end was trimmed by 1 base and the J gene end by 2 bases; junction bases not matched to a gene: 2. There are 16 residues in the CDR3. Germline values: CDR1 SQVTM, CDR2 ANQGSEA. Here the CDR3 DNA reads TGCAGCGTTGAAGGGACTAGCGGGGGCGCCTACAATGAGCAGTTCTTC. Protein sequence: CSVEGTSGGAYNEQFF.

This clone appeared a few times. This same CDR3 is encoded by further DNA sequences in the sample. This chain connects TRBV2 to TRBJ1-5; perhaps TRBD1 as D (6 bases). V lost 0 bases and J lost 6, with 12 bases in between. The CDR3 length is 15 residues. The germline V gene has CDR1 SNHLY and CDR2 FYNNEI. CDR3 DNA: TGTGCCAGCAGTGAAGCACGGGGGGCGGGTCAGCCCCAGCATTTT. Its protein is CASSEARGAGQPQHF.

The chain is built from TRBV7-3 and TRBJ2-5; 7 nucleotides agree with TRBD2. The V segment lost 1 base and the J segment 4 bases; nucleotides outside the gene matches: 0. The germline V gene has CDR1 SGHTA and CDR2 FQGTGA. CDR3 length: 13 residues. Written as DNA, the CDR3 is TGTGCCAGCAGCTTAAAGCGGGGAGAGACCCAGTACTTC. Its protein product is CASSLKRGETQYF.

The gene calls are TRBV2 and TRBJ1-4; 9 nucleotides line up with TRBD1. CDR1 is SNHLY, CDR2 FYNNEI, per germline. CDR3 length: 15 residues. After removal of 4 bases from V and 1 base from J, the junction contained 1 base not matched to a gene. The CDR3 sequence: CASSVDRGTNEKLFF. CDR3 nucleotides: TGTGCCAGCAGTGTGGACAGGGGAACTAATGAAAAACTGTTTTTT.

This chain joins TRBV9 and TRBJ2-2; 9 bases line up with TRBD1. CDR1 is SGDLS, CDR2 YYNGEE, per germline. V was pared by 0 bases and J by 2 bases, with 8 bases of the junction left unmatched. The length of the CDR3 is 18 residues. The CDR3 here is CASSVGMGQGANTGELFF. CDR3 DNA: TGTGCCAGCAGCGTAGGAATGGGACAGGGTGCAAACACCGGGGAGCTGTTTTTT.

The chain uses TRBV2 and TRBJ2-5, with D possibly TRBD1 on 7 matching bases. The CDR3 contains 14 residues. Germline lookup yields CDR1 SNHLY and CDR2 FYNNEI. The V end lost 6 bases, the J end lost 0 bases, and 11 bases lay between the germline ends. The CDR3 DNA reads TGTGCCAGCAGGGGGGGACAGTACCAAGAGACCCAGTACTTC. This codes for CASRGGQYQETQYF.

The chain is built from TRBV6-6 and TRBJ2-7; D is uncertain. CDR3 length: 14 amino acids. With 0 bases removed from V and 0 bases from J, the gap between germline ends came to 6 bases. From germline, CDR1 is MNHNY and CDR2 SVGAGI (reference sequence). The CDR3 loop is CASSYSQNSYEQYF. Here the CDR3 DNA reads TGTGCCAGCAGTTACTCGCAGAACTCCTACGAGCAGTACTTC.

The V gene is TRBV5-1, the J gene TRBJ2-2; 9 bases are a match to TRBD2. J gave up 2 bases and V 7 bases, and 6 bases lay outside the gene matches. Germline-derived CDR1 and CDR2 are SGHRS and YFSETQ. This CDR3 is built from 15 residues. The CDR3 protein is CASFHSGGNTGELFF. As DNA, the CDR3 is TGCGCCAGCTTTCATAGCGGGGGTAACACCGGGGAGCTGTTTTTT.

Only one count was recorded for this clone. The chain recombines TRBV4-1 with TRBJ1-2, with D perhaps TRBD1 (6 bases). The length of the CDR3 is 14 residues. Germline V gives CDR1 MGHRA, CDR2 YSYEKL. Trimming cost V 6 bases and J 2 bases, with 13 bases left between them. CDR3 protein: CASSPRGQNYGYTF. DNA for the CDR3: TGCGCCAGCAGTCCCAGAGGACAGAACTATGGCTACACCTTC.

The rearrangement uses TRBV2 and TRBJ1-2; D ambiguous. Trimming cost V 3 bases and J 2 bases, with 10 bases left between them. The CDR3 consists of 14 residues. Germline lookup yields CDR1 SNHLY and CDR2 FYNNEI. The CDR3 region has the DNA TGTGCCAGCAGTGAGACTACTTTGAACTATGGCTACACCTTC. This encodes CASSETTLNYGYTF. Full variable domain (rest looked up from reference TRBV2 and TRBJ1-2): EPEVTQTPSHQVTQMGQEVILRCVPISNHLYFYWYRQILGQKVEFLVSFYNNEISEKSEIFDDQFSVERPDGSNFTLKIRSTKLEDSAMYFCASSETTLNYGYTFGSGTRLTVV.

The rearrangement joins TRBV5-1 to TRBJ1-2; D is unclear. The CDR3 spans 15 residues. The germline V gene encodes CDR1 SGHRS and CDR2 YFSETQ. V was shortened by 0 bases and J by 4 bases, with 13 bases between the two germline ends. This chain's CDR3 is CASSLALGKGYGYTF. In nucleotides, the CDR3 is TGCGCCAGCAGCTTGGCCCTCGGGAAGGGCTATGGCTACACCTTC.

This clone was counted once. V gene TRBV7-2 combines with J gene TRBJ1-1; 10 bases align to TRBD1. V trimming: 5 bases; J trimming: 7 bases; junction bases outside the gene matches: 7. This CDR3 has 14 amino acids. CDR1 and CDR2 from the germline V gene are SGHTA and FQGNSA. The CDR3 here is CASSPGQGRDEAFF. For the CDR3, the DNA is TGTGCCAGCAGCCCGGGACAGGGGAGGGATGAAGCTTTCTTT.

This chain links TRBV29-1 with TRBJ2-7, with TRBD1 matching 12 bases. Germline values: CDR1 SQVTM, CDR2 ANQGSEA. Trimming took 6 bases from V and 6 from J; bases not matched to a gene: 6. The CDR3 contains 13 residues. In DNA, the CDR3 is TGCAGCGTATGGGGACAGGGGGCGGGCGAGCAGTACTTC. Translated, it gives CSVWGQGAGEQYF.

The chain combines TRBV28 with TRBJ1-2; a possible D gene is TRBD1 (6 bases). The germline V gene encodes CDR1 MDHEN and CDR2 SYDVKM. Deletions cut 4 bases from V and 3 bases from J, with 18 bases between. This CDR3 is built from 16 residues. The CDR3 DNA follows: TGTGCCAGCAGTTATCCAACCACCGGGACACACTATGGCTACACCTTC. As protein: CASSYPTTGTHYGYTF.

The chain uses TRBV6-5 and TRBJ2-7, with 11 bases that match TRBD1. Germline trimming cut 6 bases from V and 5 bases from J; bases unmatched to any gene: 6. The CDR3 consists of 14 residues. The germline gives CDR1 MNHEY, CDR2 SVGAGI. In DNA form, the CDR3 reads TGTGCCAGCAGATCCGGGACAGGGGGAAACGAGCAGTACTTC. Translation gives CASRSGTGGNEQYF.

CDR3 nucleotides: TGCGCCAGCAGCTTGAGCAACAGGGCGGATACCGAAAAACTGTTTTTT. It translates to CASSLSNRADTEKLFF. The V gene is TRBV5-1, the J gene TRBJ1-4, with a weak D call TRBD1 (6 bases). Germline CDR1 and CDR2: SGHRS and YFSETQ. V shed 1 base and J shed 8 bases, with 18 bases lying between them. CDR3 length: 16 amino acids.

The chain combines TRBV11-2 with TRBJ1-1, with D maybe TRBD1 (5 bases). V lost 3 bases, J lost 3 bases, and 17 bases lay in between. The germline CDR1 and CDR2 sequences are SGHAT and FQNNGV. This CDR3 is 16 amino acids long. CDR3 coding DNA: TGTGCCAGCAGCTTCGGTAGAGTCCGGGGGGACACTGAAGCTTTCTTT. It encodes CASSFGRVRGDTEAFF.

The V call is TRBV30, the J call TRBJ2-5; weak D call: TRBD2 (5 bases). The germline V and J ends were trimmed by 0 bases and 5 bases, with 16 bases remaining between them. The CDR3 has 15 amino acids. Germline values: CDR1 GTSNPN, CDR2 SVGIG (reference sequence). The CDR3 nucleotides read TGTGCCTGGAGTGTCCGGGGTGGGTTGGTGGAGACCCAGTACTTC. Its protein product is CAWSVRGGLVETQYF.

The CDR3 coding sequence is TGCAGCCTCTGGGCCACTGGTGGAGAGACCCAGTACTTC. It encodes CSLWATGGETQYF. V is TRBV29-1 and J is TRBJ2-5; D gene unclear. CDR1 is SQVTM, CDR2 ANQGSEA, per germline. This CDR3 is built from 13 residues. V lost 8 bases and J 4 bases, leaving 17 bases between the germline ends.